This T cell receptor beta chain comes out of a study of T cell responses to AZD1222 COVID-19 vaccine. Trimming shortened V by 6 bases and J by 3 bases, and 12 bases separated the two germline ends. The germline V gene has CDR1 MNHEY and CDR2 SMNVEV (reference sequence). The CDR3 length is 14 residues. Worth noting for this clone: Its antigen is unidentified.

The study's findings and limits: Every sample of the repertoires postdated the peak T cell response. Nearly half of unique spike-specific TCRs reportedly avoided B.1.351 and B.1.1.7 mutated regions.

Libraries were prepared by immunoSEQ multiplex PCR; TCRdb keeps only in-frame clonotypes and omits some of them. The sample yields more than 75,000 clones, roughly nine tenths seen once. The receptor comes from an adult in good health. V is TRBV27 and J is TRBJ1-5, with unresolved D. The sequencing used peripheral blood, collected on day 0 of AZD1222 vaccination. CDR3 DNA: TGTGCCAGCAGAAGAAGGGCGACCAATCAGCCCCAGCATTTT. Protein sequence: CASRRRATNQPQHF.